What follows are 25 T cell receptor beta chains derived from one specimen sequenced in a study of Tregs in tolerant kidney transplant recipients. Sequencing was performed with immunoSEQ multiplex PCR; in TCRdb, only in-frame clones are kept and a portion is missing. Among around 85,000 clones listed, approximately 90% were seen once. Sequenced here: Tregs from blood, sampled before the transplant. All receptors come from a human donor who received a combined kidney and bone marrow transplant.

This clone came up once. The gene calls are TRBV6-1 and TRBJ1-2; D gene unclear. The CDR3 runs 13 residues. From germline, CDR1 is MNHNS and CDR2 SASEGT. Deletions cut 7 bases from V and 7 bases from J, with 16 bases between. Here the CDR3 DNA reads TGTGCCAGCACGAACGGGCCTGGTCGTGGCTACACCTTC. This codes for CASTNGPGRGYTF.

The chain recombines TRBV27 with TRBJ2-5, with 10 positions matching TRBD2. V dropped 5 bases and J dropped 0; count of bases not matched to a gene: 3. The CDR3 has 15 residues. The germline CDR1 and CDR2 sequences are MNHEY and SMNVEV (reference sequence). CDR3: CASSPGLADQETQYF. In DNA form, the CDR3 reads TGTGCCAGCAGTCCAGGACTAGCGGACCAAGAGACCCAGTACTTC.

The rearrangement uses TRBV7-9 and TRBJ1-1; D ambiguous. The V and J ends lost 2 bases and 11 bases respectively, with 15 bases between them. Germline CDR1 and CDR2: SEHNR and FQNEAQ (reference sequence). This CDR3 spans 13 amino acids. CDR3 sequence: CASSLLREGLAFF. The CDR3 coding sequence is TGTGCCAGCAGCTTACTCCGGGAGGGTCTGGCTTTCTTT.

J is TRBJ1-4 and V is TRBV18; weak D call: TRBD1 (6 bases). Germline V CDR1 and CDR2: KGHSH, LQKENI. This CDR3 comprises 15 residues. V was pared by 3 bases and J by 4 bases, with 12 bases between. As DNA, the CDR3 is TGTGCCAGCTCACCGTCACAGGGAAATAATGAAAAACTGTTTTTT. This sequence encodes CASSPSQGNNEKLFF.

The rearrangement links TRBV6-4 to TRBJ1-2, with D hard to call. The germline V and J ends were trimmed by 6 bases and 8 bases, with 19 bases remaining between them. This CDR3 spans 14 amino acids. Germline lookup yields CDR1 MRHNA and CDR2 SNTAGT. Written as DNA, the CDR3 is TGTGCCAGCAGCGCCACATTCGGACTGGAAGGCTACACCTTC. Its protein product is CASSATFGLEGYTF.

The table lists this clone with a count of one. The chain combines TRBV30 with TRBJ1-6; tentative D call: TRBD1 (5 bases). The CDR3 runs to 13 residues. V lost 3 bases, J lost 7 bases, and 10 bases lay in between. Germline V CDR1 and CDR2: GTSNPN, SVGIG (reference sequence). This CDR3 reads CAWRREGNSPLHF. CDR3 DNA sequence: TGTGCCTGGAGGAGGGAGGGGAATTCACCCCTCCACTTT.

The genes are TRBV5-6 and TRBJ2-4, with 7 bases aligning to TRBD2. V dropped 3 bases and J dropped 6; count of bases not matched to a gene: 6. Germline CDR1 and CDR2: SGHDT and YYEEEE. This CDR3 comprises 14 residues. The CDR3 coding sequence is TGTGCCAGCAGCTGGGGAGGGCCAGGAAACATTCAGTACTTC. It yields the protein CASSWGGPGNIQYF.

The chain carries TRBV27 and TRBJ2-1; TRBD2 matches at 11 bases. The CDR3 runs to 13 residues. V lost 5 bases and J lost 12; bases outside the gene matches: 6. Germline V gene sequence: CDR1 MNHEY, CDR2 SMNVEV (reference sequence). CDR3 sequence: CASSPWTSGWQFF. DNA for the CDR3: TGTGCCAGCAGTCCCTGGACTAGCGGGTGGCAGTTCTTC.

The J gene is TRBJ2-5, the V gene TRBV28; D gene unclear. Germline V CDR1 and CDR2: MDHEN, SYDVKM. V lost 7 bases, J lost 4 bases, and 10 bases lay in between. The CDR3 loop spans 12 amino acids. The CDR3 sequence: CASTTPGETQYF. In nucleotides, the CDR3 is TGTGCCAGCACGACCCCTGGAGAGACCCAGTACTTC.

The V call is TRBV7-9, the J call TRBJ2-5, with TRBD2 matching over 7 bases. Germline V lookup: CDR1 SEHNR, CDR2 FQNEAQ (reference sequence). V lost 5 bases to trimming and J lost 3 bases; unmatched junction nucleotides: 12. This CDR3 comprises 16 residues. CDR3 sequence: CASSTPPGTTEETQYF. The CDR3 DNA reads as TGTGCCAGCAGCACGCCCCCAGGGACTACCGAAGAGACCCAGTACTTC.

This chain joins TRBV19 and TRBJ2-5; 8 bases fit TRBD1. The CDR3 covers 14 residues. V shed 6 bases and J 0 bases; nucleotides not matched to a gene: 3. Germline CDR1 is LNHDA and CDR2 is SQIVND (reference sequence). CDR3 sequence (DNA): TGTGCCAGTAGCATGACAGGGGACCAAGAGACCCAGTACTTC. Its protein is CASSMTGDQETQYF.

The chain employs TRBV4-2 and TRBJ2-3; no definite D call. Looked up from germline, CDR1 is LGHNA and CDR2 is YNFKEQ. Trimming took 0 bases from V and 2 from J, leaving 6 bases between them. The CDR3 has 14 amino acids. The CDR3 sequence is CASSQDRYTDTQYF. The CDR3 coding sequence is TGTGCCAGCAGCCAAGACCGGTACACAGATACGCAGTATTTT.

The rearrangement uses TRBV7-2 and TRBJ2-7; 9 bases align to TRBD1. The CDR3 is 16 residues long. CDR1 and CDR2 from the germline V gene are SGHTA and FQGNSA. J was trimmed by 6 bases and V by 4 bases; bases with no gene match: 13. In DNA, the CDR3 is TGTGCCAGCAGCTCCCCAGACAGGGGGTATATGGGCGAGCAGTACTTC. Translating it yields CASSSPDRGYMGEQYF. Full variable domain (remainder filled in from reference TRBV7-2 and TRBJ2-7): GAGVSQSPSNKVTEKGKDVELRCDPISGHTALYWYRQSLGQGLEFLIYFQGNSAPDKSGLPSDRFSAERTGGSVSTLTIQRTQQEDSAVYLCASSSPDRGYMGEQYFGPGTRLTVT.

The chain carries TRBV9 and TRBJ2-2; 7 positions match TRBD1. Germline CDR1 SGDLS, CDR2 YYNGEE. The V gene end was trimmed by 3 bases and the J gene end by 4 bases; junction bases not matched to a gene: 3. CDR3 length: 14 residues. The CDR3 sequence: CASSGTGFTGELFF. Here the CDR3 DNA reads TGTGCCAGCAGCGGGACAGGCTTCACCGGGGAGCTGTTTTTT.

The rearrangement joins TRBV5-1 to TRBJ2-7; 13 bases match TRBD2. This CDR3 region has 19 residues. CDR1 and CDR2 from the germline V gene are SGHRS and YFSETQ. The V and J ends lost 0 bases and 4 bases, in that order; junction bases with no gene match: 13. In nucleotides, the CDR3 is TGCGCCAGCAGCTTGGGACCGCCCGGGACTAGCGGGATCTTATACGAGCAGTACTTC. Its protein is CASSLGPPGTSGILYEQYF. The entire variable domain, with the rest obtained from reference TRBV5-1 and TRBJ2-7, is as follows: KAGVTQTPRYLIKTRGQQVTLSCSPISGHRSVSWYQQTPGQGLQFLFEYFSETQRNKGNFPGRFSGRQFSNSRSEMNVSTLELGDSALYLCASSLGPPGTSGILYEQYFGPGTRLTVT.

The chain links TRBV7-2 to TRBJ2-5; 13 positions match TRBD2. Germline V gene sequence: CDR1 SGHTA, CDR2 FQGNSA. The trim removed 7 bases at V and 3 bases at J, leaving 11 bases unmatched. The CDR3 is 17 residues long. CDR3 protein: CASISGLAGEGKETQYF. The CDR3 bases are TGTGCCAGCATCTCCGGACTAGCGGGAGAAGGAAAAGAGACCCAGTACTTC.

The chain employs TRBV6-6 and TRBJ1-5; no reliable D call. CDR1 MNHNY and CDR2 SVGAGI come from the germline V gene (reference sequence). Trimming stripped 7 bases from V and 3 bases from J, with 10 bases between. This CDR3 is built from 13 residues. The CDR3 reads CASIREFNQPQHF. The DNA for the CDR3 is TGTGCCAGCATTCGGGAATTCAATCAGCCCCAGCATTTT.

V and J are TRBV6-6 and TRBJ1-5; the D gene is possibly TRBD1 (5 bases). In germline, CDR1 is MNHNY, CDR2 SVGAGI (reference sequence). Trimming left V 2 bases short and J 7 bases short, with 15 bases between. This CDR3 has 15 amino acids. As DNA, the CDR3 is TGTGCCAGCAGTTACGGACACCAGGCGGGACAGCCCCAGCATTTT. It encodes CASSYGHQAGQPQHF.

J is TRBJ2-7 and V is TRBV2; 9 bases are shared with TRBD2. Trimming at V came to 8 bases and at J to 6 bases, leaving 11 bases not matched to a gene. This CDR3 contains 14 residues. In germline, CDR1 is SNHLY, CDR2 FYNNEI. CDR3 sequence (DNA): TGTGCCAGCGGGCCTGGACTAGCGTTGAGCGAGCAGTACTTC. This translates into CASGPGLALSEQYF.

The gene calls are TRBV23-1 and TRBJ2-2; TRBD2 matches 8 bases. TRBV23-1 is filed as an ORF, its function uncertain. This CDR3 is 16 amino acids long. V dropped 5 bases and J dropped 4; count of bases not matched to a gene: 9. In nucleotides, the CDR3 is TGCGCCAGCAGTTGTTGGAGCGGGAGCTGCACCGGGGAGCTGTTTTTT. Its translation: CASSCWSGSCTGELFF.

The CDR3 coding sequence is TGTGCCAGCAGCGCGGGACAGGGTAACACCGGGGAGCTGTTTTTT. It translates to CASSAGQGNTGELFF. This chain connects TRBV9 to TRBJ2-2; 9 bases agree with TRBD1. This CDR3 has 15 amino acids. Per germline, CDR1 SGDLS and CDR2 YYNGEE. The trim removed 3 bases at V and 2 bases at J, leaving 2 bases unmatched. Combining the CDR3 with reference TRBV9 and TRBJ2-2 gives the whole variable domain DSGVTQTPKHLITATGQRVTLRCSPRSGDLSVYWYQQSLDQGLQFLIQYYNGEERAKGNILERFSAQQFPDLHSELNLSSLELGDSALYFCASSAGQGNTGELFFGEGSRLTVL.

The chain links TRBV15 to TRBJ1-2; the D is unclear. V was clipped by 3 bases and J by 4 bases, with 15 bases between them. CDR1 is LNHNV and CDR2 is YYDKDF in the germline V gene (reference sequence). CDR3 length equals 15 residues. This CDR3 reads CATSRSDSRLYGYTF. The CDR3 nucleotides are TGTGCCACCAGCAGGAGCGACTCCCGACTCTATGGCTACACCTTC.

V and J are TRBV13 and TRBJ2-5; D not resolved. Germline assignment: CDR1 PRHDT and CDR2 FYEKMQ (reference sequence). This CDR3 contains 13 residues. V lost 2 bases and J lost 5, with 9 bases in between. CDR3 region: CASSLRARETQYF. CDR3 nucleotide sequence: TGTGCCAGCAGCTTACGGGCGAGGGAGACCCAGTACTTC.

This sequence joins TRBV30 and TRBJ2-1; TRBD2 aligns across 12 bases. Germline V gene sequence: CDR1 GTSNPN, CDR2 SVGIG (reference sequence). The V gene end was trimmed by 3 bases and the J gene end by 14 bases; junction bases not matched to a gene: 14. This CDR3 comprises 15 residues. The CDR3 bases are TGTGCCTGGAGCGTTCGATCTAGCGGGAGGGCCGTAAAGTTCTTC. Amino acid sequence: CAWSVRSSGRAVKFF.

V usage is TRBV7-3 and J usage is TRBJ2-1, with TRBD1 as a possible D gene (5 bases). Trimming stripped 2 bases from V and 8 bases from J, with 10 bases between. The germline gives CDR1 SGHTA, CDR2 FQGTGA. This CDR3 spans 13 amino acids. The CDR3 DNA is TGTGCCAGCAGCTTACAGGGAATCGATGAGCAGTTCTTC. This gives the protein CASSLQGIDEQFF.